The 30 T cell receptor beta chains given below trace back to one sample, sequenced in a study of T-cell memory formation after mild COVID-19. TCRdb itself ran the 5' RACE reads through MiXCR, one entry per CDR3 protein. The sample contains 300,000 to 350,000 distinct CDR3 sequences, 14% of which appear only once. The sample taken for sequencing was PBMCs or a T cell subset sorted from them (not recorded which). These receptor sequences come from a man aged 18 to 29 who had mild COVID-19 (a few samples of this study predate the infection). Cell type and time point are not known.

V and J are TRBV6-2 or TRBV6-3 and TRBJ1-2; D call uncertain. Trimming cost V 5 bases and J 2 bases, with 15 bases left between them. Germline CDR1 MNHEY, CDR2 SVGEGT. The CDR3 contains 15 residues. As DNA, the CDR3 is TGTGCCAGCAGTCCAGATGCCAGGCGGAACTATGGCTACACCTTC. As protein: CASSPDARRNYGYTF.

The chain carries TRBV4-3 and TRBJ1-2; a weak D match, TRBD1 (5 bases). Germline V gene sequence: CDR1 LGHNA, CDR2 YSLEER. CDR3 length: 15 residues. Trimming took 4 bases from V and 3 from J, leaving 15 bases between them. CDR3 region: CASSPAREGHYGYTF. For the CDR3, the DNA is TGCGCCAGCAGCCCCGCTCGGGAGGGGCACTATGGCTACACCTTC.

This clonotype was detected only a few times. The chain couples TRBV12-3 or TRBV12-4 to TRBJ1-5; 11 nucleotides agree with TRBD1. V lost 0 bases and J lost 5; bases outside the gene matches: 9. The CDR3 loop spans 18 amino acids. Here the CDR3 reads CASSLAAGQGGRYQPQHF. Written as DNA, the CDR3 is TGTGCCAGCAGTTTAGCGGCGGGACAGGGGGGCCGGTATCAGCCCCAGCATTTT.

The J gene is TRBJ1-3, the V gene TRBV9; no definite D call. The CDR3 runs 15 residues. With 0 bases removed from V and 4 bases from J, the gap between germline ends came to 11 bases. Germline CDR1 is SGDLS and CDR2 is YYNGEE. The CDR3 reads CASSVGPAIGNTIYF. In DNA, the CDR3 is TGTGCCAGCAGCGTAGGCCCGGCTATAGGAAACACCATATATTTT.

This chain uses TRBV20-1 with TRBJ1-3; no reliable D call. CDR1 is DFQATT and CDR2 is SNEGSKA in the germline V gene (reference sequence). The CDR3 has 15 residues. V lost 2 bases and J lost 4, with 15 bases in between. The CDR3 loop reads CSARTPGSSGNTIYF. DNA for the CDR3: TGCAGTGCTAGAACCCCCGGGAGTTCCGGAAACACCATATATTTT.

The V and J genes are TRBV2 and TRBJ1-6; 7 bases are shared with TRBD1. CDR3 length: 14 residues. Losses at the gene ends were 8 bases for V and 7 bases for J; bases not matched to a gene: 8. Germline assignment: CDR1 SNHLY and CDR2 FYNNEI. CDR3 DNA sequence: TGTGCCAGCGGGGGACAGTCTGAAAATTCACCCCTCCACTTT. Translating it yields CASGGQSENSPLHF.

The genes are TRBV6-2 or TRBV6-3 and TRBJ1-2; no clear D gene. Germline values: CDR1 MNHEY, CDR2 SVGEGT. V shed 6 bases and J shed 2 bases, with 16 bases lying between them. CDR3 length: 15 amino acids. CDR3 nucleotides: TGTGCCAGCAGGCGACCTGCAAGTCAGAACTATGGCTACACCTTC. Translated, it gives CASRRPASQNYGYTF.

This clonotype turned up a few times. The V gene is TRBV21-1, the J gene TRBJ1-1. TRBV21-1 is listed as a pseudogene. This CDR3 is built from 10 residues. CDR3 protein: CASSNTEAFF. Written as DNA, the CDR3 is TGTGCCAGCAGCAACACTGAAGCTTTCTTT.

The CDR3 spells CASSLRWGQGAKGYTF. CDR3 in DNA: TGTGCCAGCAGCTTGAGATGGGGACAGGGGGCGAAAGGCTACACCTTC. The V and J genes are TRBV7-8 and TRBJ1-2, with 12 bases matching TRBD1. With 3 bases clipped from V and 8 bases from J, the junction kept 10 bases outside the gene matches. CDR1 and CDR2 (germline): SGHVS, FQNEAQ. The CDR3 spans 16 residues.

The chain has TRBV4-2 and TRBJ1-6, with unresolved D. CDR1 LGHNA and CDR2 YNFKEQ come from the germline V gene. Trimming pared 0 bases from V and 7 bases from J, leaving 19 bases between. This CDR3 is 18 amino acids long. This chain's CDR3 is CASSQESIREAGNSPLHF. DNA for the CDR3: TGTGCCAGCAGCCAAGAATCGATTAGGGAAGCGGGGAATTCACCCCTCCACTTT.

CDR3 residues: CASSPRTGDNEQFF. CDR3 in DNA: TGTGCCAGCAGCCCACGGACAGGGGACAATGAGCAGTTCTTC. J is TRBJ2-1 and V is TRBV7-6; TRBD1 agrees at 9 bases. The germline V gene has CDR1 SGHVS and CDR2 FNYEAQ. Germline trimming cut 5 bases from V and 5 bases from J; bases unmatched to any gene: 4. CDR3 size: 14 residues. The full variable domain, with the rest looked up from reference TRBV7-6 and TRBJ2-1, is GAGVSQSPRYKVTKRGQDVALRCDPISGHVSLYWYRQALGQGPEFLTYFNYEAQQDKSGLPNDRFSAERPEGSISTLTIQRTEQRDSAMYRCASSPRTGDNEQFFGPGTRLTVL.

This clonotype was seen only a few times. The genes are TRBV18 and TRBJ2-1, with D perhaps matching TRBD1 (6 bases). The CDR3 has 15 residues. The germline CDR1 and CDR2 sequences are KGHSH and LQKENI. V was cut by 1 base and J by 2 bases, with 9 bases left in between. This CDR3 is CASSPRTATYNEQFF. In DNA form, the CDR3 reads TGTGCCAGCTCACCACGGACAGCAACCTACAATGAGCAGTTCTTC.

This clonotype has a handful of counts. The chain carries TRBV6-2 or TRBV6-3 and TRBJ2-7; D remains ambiguous. V was cut by 6 bases and J by 8 bases, with 20 bases left in between. The CDR3 loop spans 14 amino acids. CDR1 MNHEY and CDR2 SVGEGT come from the germline V gene. The CDR3 is CASSLREPLGQQYV. CDR3 bases: TGTGCCAGCAGCCTCCGCGAGCCCCTGGGCCAGCAGTACGTC.

This clonotype has a handful of counts. The chain carries TRBV7-2 and TRBJ1-6, with D possibly matching TRBD1 (5 bases). V lost 5 bases to trimming and J lost 7 bases, with 18 bases between them. This CDR3 region has 16 residues. Germline values: CDR1 SGHTA, CDR2 FQGNSA. CDR3 in amino acids: CASSLQVDRVNSPLHF. Here the CDR3 DNA reads TGTGCCAGCAGCCTTCAAGTCGACAGAGTGAATTCACCCCTCCACTTT. The full variable domain, in which reference TRBV7-2 and TRBJ1-6 provide the parts outside the CDR3, is GAGVSQSPSNKVTEKGKDVELRCDPISGHTALYWYRQSLGQGLEFLIYFQGNSAPDKSGLPSDRFSAERTGGSVSTLTIQRTQQEDSAVYLCASSLQVDRVNSPLHFGNGTRLTVT.

The chain has TRBV12-3 or TRBV12-4 and TRBJ2-1; TRBD2 aligns across 11 bases. After removal of 7 bases from V and 4 bases from J, the junction contained 6 bases not matched to a gene. The CDR3 runs to 15 residues. The CDR3 reads CASTLGTSGYNEQFF. CDR3 DNA: TGTGCCAGCACGCTAGGGACTAGCGGTTACAATGAGCAGTTCTTC.

This clonotype appeared a few times. The chain couples TRBV11-2 to TRBJ2-5; unclear D gene. This CDR3 comprises 14 residues. The germline V gene encodes CDR1 SGHAT and CDR2 FQNNGV. Trimming pared 2 bases from V and 3 bases from J, leaving 10 bases between. The CDR3 is CASSLRTPKETQYF. CDR3 nucleotides: TGTGCCAGCAGCTTAAGGACCCCTAAAGAGACCCAGTACTTC.

The chain has TRBV7-9 and TRBJ1-6; perhaps TRBD1 as D (5 bases). With 1 base removed from V and 3 bases from J, the gap between germline ends came to 13 bases. CDR3 length: 17 amino acids. The germline V gene encodes CDR1 SEHNR and CDR2 FQNEAQ (reference sequence). The CDR3 sequence: CASSLGGREIYNSPLHF. CDR3 bases: TGTGCCAGCAGCTTAGGGGGCAGGGAGATCTATAATTCACCCCTCCACTTT.

This clonotype has just a few counts. The chain combines TRBV27 with TRBJ1-2; possible D gene TRBD1, 5 bases. V dropped 0 bases and J dropped 2 bases, with 10 bases sitting between them. CDR1 and CDR2 from the germline V gene are MNHEY and SMNVEV (reference sequence). The CDR3 contains 15 residues. CDR3 coding DNA: TGTGCCAGCAGTTTATCGGGCAGGGTGAACTATGGCTACACCTTC. Amino acid sequence: CASSLSGRVNYGYTF.

This clonotype has at least ten counts. The chain recombines TRBV12-3 or TRBV12-4 with TRBJ1-6; the D gene is possibly TRBD1 (6 bases). The V and J ends lost 4 bases and 11 bases respectively, with 15 bases between them. The CDR3 is 14 residues long. CDR3 bases: TGTGCCAGCAGTTACAACAGGGAGGTGCCACCCCTCCACTTT. This encodes CASSYNREVPPLHF.

This clonotype came up a few times. DNA of the CDR3: TGTGCCAGCAGCTTATTAACAGACCAGCCCCAGCATTTT. Protein product: CASSLLTDQPQHF. The chain has TRBV7-9 and TRBJ1-5; D remains ambiguous. The V and J ends lost 2 bases and 7 bases respectively, with 9 bases between them. CDR1 and CDR2 (germline): SEHNR, FQNEAQ (reference sequence). The CDR3 extends over 13 amino acids.

This chain uses TRBV27 with TRBJ2-4; TRBD1 matches 7 bases. The germline CDR1 and CDR2 sequences are MNHEY and SMNVEV (reference sequence). The CDR3 extends over 14 amino acids. With 5 bases clipped from V and 6 bases from J, the junction kept 7 bases outside the gene matches. CDR3 protein: CASSRDRRGNIQYF. The CDR3 nucleotides are TGTGCCAGCAGTCGGGACAGAAGGGGAAACATTCAGTACTTC.

The table lists this clonotype with a few counts. CDR3 region: CATTPDTQYF. The CDR3 DNA follows: TGTGCCACGACCCCCGATACGCAGTATTTT. J is TRBJ2-3 and V is TRBV7-9; D is unresolved. The V and J ends lost 10 bases and 6 bases respectively, with 8 bases between them. Germline V gene data show CDR1 as SEHNR and CDR2 as FQNEAQ (reference sequence). This CDR3 comprises 10 residues.

This clonotype was found a few times. J is TRBJ1-5 and V is TRBV7-2; no firm D call. The CDR3 runs to 13 residues. Trimming removed 6 bases from V and 9 bases from J, with 15 bases in between. Germline lookup yields CDR1 SGHTA and CDR2 FQGNSA. The CDR3 coding sequence is TGTGCCAGCAGGCGGACCGGGCAAGGGCCCCAGCATTTT. Its translation: CASRRTGQGPQHF.

This chain connects TRBV20-1 to TRBJ2-7, with TRBD2 matching over 10 bases. After removal of 4 bases from V and 4 bases from J, the junction contained 10 bases not matched to a gene. This CDR3 comprises 15 residues. Germline CDR1 is DFQATT and CDR2 is SNEGSKA (reference sequence). The CDR3 protein is CSAKHERGGLYEQYF. CDR3 in DNA: TGCAGTGCTAAGCACGAGCGGGGGGGCCTGTACGAGCAGTACTTC.

This clonotype has more than one count but fewer than ten. The chain uses TRBV4-3 and TRBJ1-5, with no clear D. This CDR3 is built from 17 residues. V lost 0 bases and J lost 1, with 13 bases in between. The germline V gene has CDR1 LGHNA and CDR2 YSLEER. CDR3 region: CASSQDYRGGSNQPQHF. As DNA, the CDR3 is TGCGCCAGCAGCCAAGACTATCGGGGAGGGAGCAATCAGCCCCAGCATTTT.

This clonotype was recorded many times. The gene calls are TRBV12-3 or TRBV12-4 and TRBJ2-5, with TRBD2 as a possible D gene (6 bases). This CDR3 spans 11 amino acids. Trimming pared 8 bases from V and 11 bases from J, leaving 15 bases between. The CDR3 region has the DNA TGTGCCAGCGCTTCGGGGACTCGGCAGTACTTC. It codes for CASASGTRQYF.

The table lists this clonotype with a few counts. The chain employs TRBV7-2 and TRBJ2-1, with 14 bases fitting TRBD2. The germline CDR1 and CDR2 sequences are SGHTA and FQGNSA. The junction had 4 bases not matched to a gene; V was cut back by 8 bases and J by 4 bases. The CDR3 length is 15 residues. The CDR3: CASLGTSGGYNEQFF. In DNA form, the CDR3 reads TGTGCCAGCCTCGGGACTAGCGGGGGATACAATGAGCAGTTCTTC.

This clonotype was found a few times. The chain is built from TRBV28 and TRBJ2-7, with TRBD1 as a possible D gene (6 bases). CDR1 and CDR2 from the germline V gene are MDHEN and SYDVKM. V gave up 4 bases and J gave up 3 bases, with 13 bases separating them. The CDR3 has 14 amino acids. CDR3 sequence reads: CASSSQGRDYEQYV. For the CDR3, the DNA is TGTGCCAGCAGTTCACAGGGAAGGGACTACGAGCAGTACGTC.

The chain has TRBV12-3 or TRBV12-4 and TRBJ2-3, with 11 nucleotides matching TRBD2. This CDR3 comprises 17 residues. The trim removed 5 bases at V and 0 bases at J, leaving 7 bases unmatched. The CDR3 sequence is CASSTLAGGDSTDTQYF. As DNA, the CDR3 is TGTGCCAGCAGTACCCTAGCGGGGGGTGATAGCACAGATACGCAGTATTTT.

The V gene is TRBV19, the J gene TRBJ1-1; D unclear. The CDR3 contains 15 residues. Germline values: CDR1 LNHDA, CDR2 SQIVND (reference sequence). The V gene lost 6 bases and the J gene lost 4 bases, with 18 bases spanning the gap. This chain's CDR3 is CASSEYSTVPTEAFF. CDR3 in DNA: TGTGCCAGTAGCGAATATTCAACAGTACCCACTGAAGCTTTCTTT.